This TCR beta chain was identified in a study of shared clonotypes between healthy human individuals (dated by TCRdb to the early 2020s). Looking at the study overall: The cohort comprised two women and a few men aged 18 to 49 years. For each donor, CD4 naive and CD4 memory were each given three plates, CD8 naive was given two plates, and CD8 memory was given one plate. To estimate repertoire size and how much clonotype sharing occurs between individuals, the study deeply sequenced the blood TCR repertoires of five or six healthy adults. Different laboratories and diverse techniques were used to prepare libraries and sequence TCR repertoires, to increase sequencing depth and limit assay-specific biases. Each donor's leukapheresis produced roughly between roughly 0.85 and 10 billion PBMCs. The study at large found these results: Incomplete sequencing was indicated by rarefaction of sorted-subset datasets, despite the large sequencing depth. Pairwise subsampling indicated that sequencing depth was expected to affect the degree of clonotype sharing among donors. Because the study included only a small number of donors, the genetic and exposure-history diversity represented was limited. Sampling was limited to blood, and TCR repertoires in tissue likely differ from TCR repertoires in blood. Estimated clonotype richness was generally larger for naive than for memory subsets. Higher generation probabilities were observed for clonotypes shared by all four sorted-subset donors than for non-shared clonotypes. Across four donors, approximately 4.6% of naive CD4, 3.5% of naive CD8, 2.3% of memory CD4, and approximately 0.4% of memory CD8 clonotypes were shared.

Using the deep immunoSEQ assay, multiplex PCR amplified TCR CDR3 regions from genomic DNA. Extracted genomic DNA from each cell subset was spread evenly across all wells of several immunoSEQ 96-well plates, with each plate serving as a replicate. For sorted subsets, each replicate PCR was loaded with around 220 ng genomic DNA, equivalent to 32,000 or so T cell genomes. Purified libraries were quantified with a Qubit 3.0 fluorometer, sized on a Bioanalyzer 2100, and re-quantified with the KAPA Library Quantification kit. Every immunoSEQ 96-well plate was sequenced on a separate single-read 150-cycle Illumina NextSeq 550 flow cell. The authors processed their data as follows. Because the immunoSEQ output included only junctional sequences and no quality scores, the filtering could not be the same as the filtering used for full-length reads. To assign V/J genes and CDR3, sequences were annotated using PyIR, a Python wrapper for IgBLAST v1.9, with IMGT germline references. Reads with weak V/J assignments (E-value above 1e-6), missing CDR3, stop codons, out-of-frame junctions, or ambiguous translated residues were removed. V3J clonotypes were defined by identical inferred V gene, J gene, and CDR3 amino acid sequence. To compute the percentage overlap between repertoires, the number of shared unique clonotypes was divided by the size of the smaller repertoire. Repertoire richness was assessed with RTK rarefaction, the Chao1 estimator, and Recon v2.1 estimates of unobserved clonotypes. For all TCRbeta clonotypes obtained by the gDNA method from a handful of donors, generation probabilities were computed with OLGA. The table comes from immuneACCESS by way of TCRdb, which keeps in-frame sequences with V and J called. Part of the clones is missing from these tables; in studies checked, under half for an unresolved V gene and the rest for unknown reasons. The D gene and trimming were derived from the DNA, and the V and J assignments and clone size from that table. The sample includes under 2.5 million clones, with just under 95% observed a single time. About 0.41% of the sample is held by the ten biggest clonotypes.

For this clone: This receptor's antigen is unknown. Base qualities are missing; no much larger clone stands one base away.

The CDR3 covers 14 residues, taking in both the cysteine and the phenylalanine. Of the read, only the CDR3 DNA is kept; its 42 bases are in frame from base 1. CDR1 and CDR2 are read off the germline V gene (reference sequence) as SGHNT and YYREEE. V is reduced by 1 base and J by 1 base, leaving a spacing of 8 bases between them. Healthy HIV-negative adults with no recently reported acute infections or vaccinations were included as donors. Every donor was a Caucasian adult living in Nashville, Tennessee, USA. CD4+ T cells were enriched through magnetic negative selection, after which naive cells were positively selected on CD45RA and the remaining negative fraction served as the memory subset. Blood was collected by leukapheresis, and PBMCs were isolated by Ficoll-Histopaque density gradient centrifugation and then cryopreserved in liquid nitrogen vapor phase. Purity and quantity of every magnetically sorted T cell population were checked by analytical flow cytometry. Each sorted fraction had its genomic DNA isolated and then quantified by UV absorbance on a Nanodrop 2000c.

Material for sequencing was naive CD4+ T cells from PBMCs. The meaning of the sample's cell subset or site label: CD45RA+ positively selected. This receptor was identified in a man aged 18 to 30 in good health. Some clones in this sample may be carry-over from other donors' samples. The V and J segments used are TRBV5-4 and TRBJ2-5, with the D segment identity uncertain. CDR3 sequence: CASSLPLGQETQYF. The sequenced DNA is TGTGCCAGCAGCTTGCCCTTGGGCCAAGAGACCCAGTACTTC.